These 29 T cell receptor beta chains originate from one sample sequenced in a study of blood T cell repertoires in COVID-19 (dated by TCRdb to the early 2020s). Receptor amplification or capture employed the immunoSEQ multiplex PCR assay. Drawn from immuneACCESS, this table holds only the in-frame rearrangements with V and J called that TCRdb kept. Clones are partly lost; checked studies trace under half to an unresolved V gene and leave the rest unexplained. The sample yields fewer than 350,000 clones; 85% were counted once. Approximately 1.9% of the sample comes from the top ten. The sequencing input was PBMCs or T cells enriched from blood (not recorded which). The source is a woman aged 25 to 39 who had been exposed to COVID-19.

The V and J genes are TRBV30 and TRBJ1-2; D remains unclear. Germline V gene data show CDR1 as GTSNPN and CDR2 as SVGIG (reference sequence). Trimming left V 1 base short and J 5 bases short, with 17 bases between. The CDR3 runs 15 residues. The CDR3 region is CAWSASIGRGYGYTF. The CDR3 region has the DNA TGTGCCTGGAGTGCTAGCATCGGACGCGGGTATGGCTACACCTTC. The full variable domain, in which reference TRBV30 and TRBJ1-2 provide the parts outside the CDR3, is SQTIHQWPATLVQPVGSPLSLECTVEGTSNPNLYWYRQAAGRGLQLLFYSVGIGQISSEVPQNLSASRPQDRQFILSSKKLLLSDSGFYLCAWSASIGRGYGYTFGSGTRLTVV.

The V call is TRBV6-4, the J call TRBJ2-3, with TRBD2 matching 8 bases. The CDR3 sequence is 13 residues long. Germline loops: CDR1 MRHNA, CDR2 SNTAGT. Unmatched junction bases numbered 8, after V lost 8 bases and J lost 7 bases. CDR3 in DNA: TGTGCCAGCGGAGCGGGAGTTGGAAATACGCAGTATTTT. This translates into CASGAGVGNTQYF.

This chain links TRBV10-3 with TRBJ1-1; 7 bases match TRBD1. CDR1 is ENHRY and CDR2 is SYGVKD in the germline V gene. The V gene end was trimmed by 2 bases and the J gene end by 3 bases; junction bases not matched to a gene: 6. This CDR3 is 15 amino acids long. This chain's CDR3 is CAISEPGQLYTEAFF. The CDR3 DNA follows: TGTGCCATCAGTGAGCCGGGACAGTTATACACTGAAGCTTTCTTT.

For the CDR3, the DNA is TGTGCCTGGAGTGTAGCAGCGGTGGAACTGTTTTTT. It codes for CAWSVAAVELFF. The rearrangement joins TRBV30 to TRBJ1-4; D gene uncertain. CDR3 size: 12 residues. CDR1 and CDR2 from the germline V gene are GTSNPN and SVGIG (reference sequence). Between the trimmed V and J ends, which lost 0 bases and 12 bases, there was a span of 11 bases.

The chain employs TRBV7-8 and TRBJ1-4; 11 nucleotides match TRBD1. V lost 4 bases to trimming and J lost 6 bases; unmatched junction nucleotides: 1. This CDR3 contains 14 residues. CDR1 is SGHVS, CDR2 FQNEAQ, per germline. The CDR3 region has the DNA TGTGCCAGCAGCTCGGGACAGGGGGATGAAAAACTGTTTTTT. Protein: CASSSGQGDEKLFF.

This rearrangement joins TRBV5-8 to TRBJ2-6, with D tentatively TRBD2 (5 bases). V gave up 2 bases and J gave up 0 bases, with 9 bases separating them. This CDR3 spans 16 amino acids. Germline-derived CDR1 and CDR2 are SGHTS and YDEGEE. CDR3 sequence (DNA): TGTGCCAGCAGCTTTGGACTCACCTCTGGGGCCAACGTCCTGACTTTC. It codes for CASSFGLTSGANVLTF.

The V and J genes are TRBV19 and TRBJ1-2; TRBD1 agrees at 12 bases. The trim removed 5 bases at V and 4 bases at J, leaving 14 bases unmatched. This CDR3 comprises 18 residues. CDR1 is LNHDA, CDR2 SQIVND, per germline (reference sequence). This chain's CDR3 is CASSFSPGQGAPLYGYTF. The CDR3 DNA reads TGTGCCAGTAGTTTCTCTCCGGGACAGGGGGCTCCACTCTATGGCTACACCTTC.

This rearrangement joins TRBV30 to TRBJ2-2; 8 bases align to TRBD2. Germline-derived CDR1 and CDR2 are GTSNPN and SVGIG (reference sequence). The CDR3 has 13 amino acids. V shed 5 bases and J 7 bases; nucleotides not matched to a gene: 6. CDR3 in DNA: TGTGCCTGGTCGGGGGGGGCCGGCGGGGAGCTGTTTTTT. Protein: CAWSGGAGGELFF. Variable domain in full (rest from reference TRBV30 and TRBJ2-2): SQTIHQWPATLVQPVGSPLSLECTVEGTSNPNLYWYRQAAGRGLQLLFYSVGIGQISSEVPQNLSASRPQDRQFILSSKKLLLSDSGFYLCAWSGGAGGELFFGEGSRLTVL.

The chain employs TRBV5-1 and TRBJ2-1; 9 bases line up with TRBD2. The trim removed 2 bases at V and 0 bases at J, leaving 6 bases unmatched. The CDR3 extends over 17 amino acids. Germline V lookup: CDR1 SGHRS, CDR2 YFSETQ. As DNA, the CDR3 is TGCGCCAGCAGCTTAGGCCAGCGGGGGGCCTCCTACAATGAGCAGTTCTTC. Its translation: CASSLGQRGASYNEQFF.

The chain joins TRBV19 to TRBJ2-7, with 11 bases fitting TRBD2. Per germline, CDR1 LNHDA and CDR2 SQIVND (reference sequence). V lost 3 bases, J lost 6 bases, and 10 bases stayed unmatched. The CDR3 totals 16 residues. CDR3 residues: CASSMGTSGILSEQYF. Here the CDR3 DNA reads TGTGCCAGTAGTATGGGGACTAGCGGAATCCTAAGCGAGCAGTACTTC. The full variable domain, its missing parts supplied by reference TRBV19 and TRBJ2-7, is DGGITQSPKYLFRKEGQNVTLSCEQNLNHDAMYWYRQDPGQGLRLIYYSQIVNDFQKGDIAEGYSVSREKKESFPLTVTSAQKNPTAFYLCASSMGTSGILSEQYFGPGTRLTVT.

V usage is TRBV12-5 and J usage is TRBJ2-7; 8 bases line up with TRBD1. CDR3 length: 18 amino acids. The V gene end was trimmed by 1 base and the J gene end by 0 bases; junction bases not matched to a gene: 11. The V gene's germline CDR1 is LGHNT and CDR2 FRNRAP. The CDR3 coding sequence is TGTGCTAGTGGTTTGGCCCACGGACCGGGACAGGTCTCCTACGAGCAGTACTTC. Protein sequence: CASGLAHGPGQVSYEQYF. The whole variable domain, remainder taken from reference TRBV12-5 and TRBJ2-7, is DARVTQTPRHKVTEMGQEVTMRCQPILGHNTVFWYRQTMMQGLELLAYFRNRAPLDDSGMPKDRFSAEMPDATLATLKIQPSEPRDSAVYFCASGLAHGPGQVSYEQYFGPGTRLTVT.

The gene calls are TRBV6-5 and TRBJ1-4; the match to TRBD1 covers 8 bases. The CDR3 has 14 amino acids. The germline CDR1 and CDR2 sequences are MNHEY and SVGAGI. V gave up 7 bases and J gave up 4 bases; unmatched junction bases: 5. The CDR3 here is CASNLDRVNEKLFF. CDR3 nucleotides: TGTGCCAGCAACCTGGACAGGGTTAATGAAAAACTGTTTTTT.

V is TRBV3-1 (or the pseudogene TRBV3-2) and J is TRBJ1-6, with 7 nucleotides matching TRBD1. CDR1 and CDR2 (germline): LGHDT, YNNKEL (reference sequence). Losses at the gene ends were 1 base for V and 1 base for J; bases not matched to a gene: 4. CDR3 length: 17 residues. Written as DNA, the CDR3 is TGTGCCAGCAGCCAAGCCTCCAGGGGGTCCTATAATTCACCCCTCCACTTT. This gives the protein CASSQASRGSYNSPLHF.

The V and J genes are TRBV3-1 (or the pseudogene TRBV3-2) and TRBJ1-1, with TRBD1 matching 7 bases. This CDR3 has 14 amino acids. V dropped 1 base and J dropped 11; count of bases not matched to a gene: 10. Germline V gene lookup returns CDR1 LGHDT and CDR2 YNNKEL (reference sequence). CDR3 sequence: CASSQGGGGASAFF. DNA for the CDR3: TGTGCCAGCAGCCAAGGCGGAGGGGGCGCATCGGCTTTCTTT.

The genes are TRBV3-1 (or the pseudogene TRBV3-2) and TRBJ2-1; 8 positions match TRBD1. V lost 4 bases and J lost 4; bases outside the gene matches: 6. CDR3 length: 15 residues. Germline assignment: CDR1 LGHDT and CDR2 YNNKEL (reference sequence). CDR3 protein: CASSPGQGRYNEQFF. For the CDR3, the DNA is TGTGCCAGCAGCCCCGGACAGGGAAGGTACAATGAGCAGTTCTTC.

V is TRBV28 and J is TRBJ2-5, with 8 bases fitting TRBD1. Germline trimming cut 1 base from V and 5 bases from J; bases unmatched to any gene: 9. CDR3 length: 16 residues. The V gene's germline CDR1 is MDHEN and CDR2 SYDVKM. CDR3 coding DNA: TGTGCCAGCAGTTTATTGATACCCACAGGGGGGGAGACCCAGTACTTC. Translating gives CASSLLIPTGGETQYF.

The gene calls are TRBV6-2 or TRBV6-3 and TRBJ2-7, with D maybe TRBD1 (6 bases). The CDR3 consists of 16 residues. Trimming removed 6 bases at V and 2 bases at J, with 20 bases between. Germline assignment: CDR1 MNHEY and CDR2 SVGEGT. As DNA, the CDR3 is TGTGCCAGCAGGCCTATAGGGGGTCAAAGCGCCTACGAGCAGTACTTC. It translates to CASRPIGGQSAYEQYF.

The chain joins TRBV29-1 to TRBJ2-3; 11 nucleotides agree with TRBD1. The CDR3 is 14 residues long. Trimming took 8 bases from V and 3 from J; bases not matched to a gene: 7. Per the germline V gene, CDR1 is SQVTM and CDR2 is ANQGSEA. CDR3 sequence: CSTDRGQGTDTQYF. CDR3 in DNA: TGCAGCACGGACAGGGGGCAGGGGACAGATACGCAGTATTTT.

The CDR3 region has the DNA TGTGCCTGGAGTATGAAGACAGGCTCTGGAAACACCATATATTTT. Protein product: CAWSMKTGSGNTIYF. The rearrangement joins TRBV30 to TRBJ1-3, with D possibly being TRBD1 (6 bases). Per germline, CDR1 GTSNPN and CDR2 SVGIG (reference sequence). V gave up 2 bases and J gave up 0 bases, with 11 bases separating them. This CDR3 has 15 amino acids.

The chain uses TRBV24-1 and TRBJ2-3; 11 positions match TRBD2. V trimming: 7 bases; J trimming: 0 bases; junction bases outside the gene matches: 5. This CDR3 has 16 residues. Germline CDR1 is KGHDR and CDR2 is SFDVKD. The CDR3 nucleotides are TGTGCCACCAGCGGGACTAGCGGAGTAAGCACAGATACGCAGTATTTT. Translated: CATSGTSGVSTDTQYF.

The chain combines TRBV28 with TRBJ1-6, with D unclear. This CDR3 spans 17 amino acids. Trimming removed 8 bases from V and 7 bases from J, with 24 bases in between. Germline V gives CDR1 MDHEN, CDR2 SYDVKM. The CDR3 reads CASERHLGGNMNSPLHF. The CDR3 nucleotides read TGTGCCAGCGAAAGACATTTAGGAGGGAATATGAATTCACCCCTCCACTTT.

The chain links TRBV3-1 (or the pseudogene TRBV3-2) to TRBJ2-7; D possibly corresponds to TRBD1 (6 bases). V lost 0 bases, J lost 3 bases, and 6 bases lay in between. Germline CDR1 reads LGHDT; CDR2 reads YNNKEL (reference sequence). The CDR3 is 13 residues long. The chain's CDR3 is CASSQDRGYEQYF. CDR3 in DNA: TGTGCCAGCAGCCAAGACAGGGGCTACGAGCAGTACTTC.

The CDR3 DNA is TGTGCCTGGAGTTCGTTGGAGACCCAGTACTTC. This translates into CAWSSLETQYF. The rearrangement links TRBV30 to TRBJ2-5; no clear D gene. The V gene lost 2 bases and the J gene lost 5 bases, with 6 bases spanning the gap. The CDR3 extends over 11 amino acids. The germline gives CDR1 GTSNPN, CDR2 SVGIG (reference sequence).

The V call is TRBV28, the J call TRBJ2-3; D perhaps matches TRBD1 (6 bases). The germline CDR1 and CDR2 sequences are MDHEN and SYDVKM. The CDR3 loop spans 13 amino acids. V gave up 6 bases and J gave up 4 bases, with 11 bases separating them. DNA for the CDR3: TGTGCCAGCAGCACACAGGGAGCAGATACGCAGTATTTT. It is translated as CASSTQGADTQYF.

The V gene is TRBV4-2, the J gene TRBJ2-1; 7 nucleotides align to TRBD2. Germline V CDR1 and CDR2: LGHNA, YNFKEQ. The CDR3 has 17 residues. V dropped 2 bases and J dropped 8; count of bases not matched to a gene: 15. DNA for the CDR3: TGTGCCAGCAGCCAACTAGCGACTAGCCGGGATATGGATGAGCAGTTCTTC. Translated: CASSQLATSRDMDEQFF.

CDR3 sequence reads: CATSGRQGSQPQHF. In DNA, the CDR3 is TGTGCCACCAGCGGGAGACAGGGCAGTCAGCCCCAGCATTTT. The gene calls are TRBV15 and TRBJ1-5; 7 positions agree with TRBD1. Germline values: CDR1 LNHNV, CDR2 YYDKDF (reference sequence). The V and J ends lost 5 bases and 6 bases, in that order; junction bases with no gene match: 7. The CDR3 loop spans 14 amino acids.

V gene TRBV2 combines with J gene TRBJ2-5; TRBD2 agrees at 13 bases. Trimming at V came to 6 bases and at J to 4 bases, leaving 17 bases not matched to a gene. CDR3 length equals 19 residues. CDR1 SNHLY and CDR2 FYNNEI come from the germline V gene. The CDR3 DNA follows: TGTGCCAGCAGCCACGAGACTCCGACTAGCGGGAGGTTAGCAGAGACCCAGTACTTC. Protein: CASSHETPTSGRLAETQYF.

The V and J genes are TRBV28 and TRBJ1-2; D remains unclear. Germline V gene lookup returns CDR1 MDHEN and CDR2 SYDVKM. The V end was cut by 5 bases, the J end by 4 bases, with 14 bases between. The CDR3 has 14 residues. In DNA form, the CDR3 reads TGTGCCAGCAGTATAATGACACAAGTCTATGGCTACACCTTC. Amino acid sequence: CASSIMTQVYGYTF.

The chain couples TRBV5-4 to TRBJ1-4; a possible D gene is TRBD1 (5 bases). This CDR3 is 14 amino acids long. The germline V and J ends were trimmed by 4 bases and 4 bases, with 11 bases remaining between them. The germline CDR1 and CDR2 sequences are SGHNT and YYREEE (reference sequence). Here the CDR3 reads CASSRGAFNEKLFF. CDR3 in DNA: TGTGCCAGCAGCCGCGGGGCCTTTAATGAAAAACTGTTTTTT. Together with reference TRBV5-4 and TRBJ1-4, the CDR3 gives the full variable domain: ETGVTQSPTHLIKTRGQQVTLRCSSQSGHNTVSWYQQALGQGPQFIFQYYREEENGRGNFPPRFSGLQFPNYSSELNVNALELDDSALYLCASSRGAFNEKLFFGSGTQLSVL.